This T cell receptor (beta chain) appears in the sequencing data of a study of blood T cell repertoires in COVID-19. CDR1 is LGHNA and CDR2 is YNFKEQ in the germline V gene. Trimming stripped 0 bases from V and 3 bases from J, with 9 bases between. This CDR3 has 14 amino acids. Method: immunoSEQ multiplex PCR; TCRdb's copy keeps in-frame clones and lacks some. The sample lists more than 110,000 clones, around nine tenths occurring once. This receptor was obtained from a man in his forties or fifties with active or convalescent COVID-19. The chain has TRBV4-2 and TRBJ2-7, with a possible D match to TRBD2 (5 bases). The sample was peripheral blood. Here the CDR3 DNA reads TGTGCCAGCAGCCAAGAAGGCCGGGGCTACGAGCAGTACTTC. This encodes CASSQEGRGYEQYF.